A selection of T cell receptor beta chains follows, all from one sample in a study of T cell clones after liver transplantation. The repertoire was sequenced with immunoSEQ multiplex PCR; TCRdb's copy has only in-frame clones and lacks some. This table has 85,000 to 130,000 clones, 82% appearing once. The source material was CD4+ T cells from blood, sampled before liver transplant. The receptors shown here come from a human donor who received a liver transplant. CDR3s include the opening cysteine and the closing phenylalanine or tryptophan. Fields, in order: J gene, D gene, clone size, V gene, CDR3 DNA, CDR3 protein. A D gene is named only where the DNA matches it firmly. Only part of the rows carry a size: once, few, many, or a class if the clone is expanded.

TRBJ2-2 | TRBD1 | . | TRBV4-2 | TGTGCCAGCAGCCAAGATAGTGTGACAGGGAGTACCGGGGAGCTGTTTTTT | CASSQDSVTGSTGELFF
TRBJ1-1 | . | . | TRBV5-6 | TGTGCCAGCAGCTTGGGAAGGTTACAGGAAGCTTTCTTT | CASSLGRLQEAFF
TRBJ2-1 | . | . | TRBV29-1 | TGCAGCGTTGGGGGGCAGATCTACAATGAGCAGTTCTTC | CSVGGQIYNEQFF
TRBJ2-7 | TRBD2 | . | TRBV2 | TGTGCCAGCAGTGCGCTCGCTAGCGGGGCCTCTGCGGACTTC | CASSALASGASADF
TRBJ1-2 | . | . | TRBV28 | TGTGCCAGCAGCAGTCAGGCGGGGGGCTACACCTTC | CASSSQAGGYTF
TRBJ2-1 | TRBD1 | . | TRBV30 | TGTGCCTGGAGTCTCGGGACAGCTTACAATGAGCAGTTCTTC | CAWSLGTAYNEQFF
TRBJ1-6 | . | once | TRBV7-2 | TGTGCCAGCAGCTTAGTTGCAGGGCCCAATTCACCCCTCCACTTT | CASSLVAGPNSPLHF
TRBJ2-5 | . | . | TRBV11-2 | TGTGCCAGCAGCTCACAGGGAGAGACCCAGTACTTC | CASSSQGETQYF
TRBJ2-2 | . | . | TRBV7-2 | TGTGCCAGCAGCGGGTTTAACGCGAACACCGGGGAGCTGTTTTTT | CASSGFNANTGELFF
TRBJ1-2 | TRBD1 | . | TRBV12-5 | TGTGCTAGTGGTTTGGGATCGGGACAGGACTATGGCTACACCTTC | CASGLGSGQDYGYTF
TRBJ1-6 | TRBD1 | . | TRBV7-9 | TGTGCCAGCAGCCCCGGGGGACAGGGAAATTCACCCCTCCACTTT | CASSPGGQGNSPLHF
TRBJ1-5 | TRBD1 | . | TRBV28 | TGTGCCAGCAGCCTCGGGACAGGGGGGTATAGCAATCAGCCCCAGCATTTT | CASSLGTGGYSNQPQHF